Given below is one T cell receptor beta chain in context. CDR3 size: 15 residues. From germline, CDR1 is SGHNT and CDR2 YYREEE (reference sequence). The germline V and J ends were trimmed by 4 bases and 3 bases, with 13 bases remaining between them. PCR used 60 Vbeta primers and 13 Jbeta primers. Using immunoSEQ multiplex PCR, the repertoire was profiled, and TCRdb retains in-frame clones only, with some absent. This sample has around 100,000 clones; approximately 79% occur once, and the top ten carry around 20%. This specimen belongs to a study of cytomegalovirus exposure and HLA in healthy donors. The TCR sequence derives from a woman aged 55-70 years in good health and CMV-seropositive. The sequenced material came from PBMCs. The chain links TRBV5-4 to TRBJ2-2; D perhaps matches TRBD2 (5 bases). DNA of the CDR3: TGTGCCAGCAGCCCCCGACTGGGAGACACCGGGGAGCTGTTTTTT. Translation: CASSPRLGDTGELFF.